Following are 7 T cell receptor beta chains from one sample sequenced in a study of cytomegalovirus exposure and HLA in healthy donors. The PCR contained 60 Vbeta and 13 Jbeta primers. This table comes from immunoSEQ multiplex PCR, and its TCRdb copy is limited to in-frame clones, with some not included. The sample lists 100,000 to 150,000 clones, around 80% occurring once. Sequenced material: PBMCs. Receptors originate from a female donor in good health and CMV-seronegative.

The CDR3 protein is CASSSPGQSPYEQYF. CDR3 DNA sequence: TGTGCCAGCAGTTCTCCGGGACAGTCACCTTACGAGCAGTACTTC. The rearrangement uses TRBV7-9 and TRBJ2-7; TRBD1 matches at 7 bases. Germline V gene lookup returns CDR1 SEHNR and CDR2 FQNEAQ (reference sequence). The V and J ends lost 6 bases and 4 bases, in that order; junction bases with no gene match: 12. This CDR3 has 15 residues.

The chain joins TRBV29-1 to TRBJ2-3; D is possibly TRBD1 (5 bases). Germline V lookup: CDR1 SQVTM, CDR2 ANQGSEA. Trimming shortened V by 7 bases and J by 0 bases, and 14 bases separated the two germline ends. The CDR3 totals 14 residues. CDR3 region: CSARGRVSTDTQYF. Written as DNA, the CDR3 is TGCAGCGCAAGAGGCAGGGTCAGCACAGATACGCAGTATTTT.

V is TRBV7-8 and J is TRBJ2-3; TRBD2 matches 14 bases. Trimming cost V 4 bases and J 1 base; bases outside gene matches: 4. The CDR3 runs 17 residues. Germline lookup yields CDR1 SGHVS and CDR2 FQNEAQ. The CDR3 nucleotides are TGTGCCAGCAGCTCCGGACTAGCGGGAGGTGGCACAGATACGCAGTATTTT. Amino acid sequence: CASSSGLAGGGTDTQYF.

V gene TRBV7-8 combines with J gene TRBJ1-1; D call uncertain. In germline, CDR1 is SGHVS, CDR2 FQNEAQ. The CDR3 covers 14 residues. Trimming pared 1 base from V and 1 base from J, leaving 7 bases between. The CDR3 DNA sequence: TGTGCCAGCAGCTTAGTCGGGGAGAACACTGAAGCTTTCTTT. Translation gives CASSLVGENTEAFF.

CDR3 nucleotide sequence: TGCGCCAGCAGCCAAGTGGACAGGGAAGCAGATACGCAGTATTTT. This gives the protein CASSQVDREADTQYF. V is TRBV4-3 and J is TRBJ2-3; 8 bases are shared with TRBD1. The CDR3 contains 15 residues. Germline CDR1 reads LGHNA; CDR2 reads YSLEER. V lost 1 base to trimming and J lost 4 bases; unmatched junction nucleotides: 4.

The rearrangement uses TRBV7-3 and TRBJ2-7, with TRBD1 matching over 9 bases. CDR3 length: 14 amino acids. V lost 5 bases and J lost 1; bases outside the gene matches: 3. Germline V lookup: CDR1 SGHTA, CDR2 FQGTGA. CDR3 nucleotide sequence: TGTGCCAGCAGCCGGGACAGGGCTTCCTACGAGCAGTACTTC. It is translated as CASSRDRASYEQYF.

The chain employs TRBV4-3 and TRBJ2-7, with TRBD2 as a possible D gene (5 bases). Germline-derived CDR1 and CDR2 are LGHNA and YSLEER. This CDR3 spans 17 amino acids. The V end lost 1 base, the J end lost 3 bases, and 19 bases lay between the germline ends. The CDR3 nucleotides are TGCGCCAGCAGCCAAGCTCGGGGAGTTAAGGGCCTCTACGAGCAGTACTTC. It encodes CASSQARGVKGLYEQYF.